The present entry profiles one T cell receptor (beta chain) with its context. Antigen unknown. 60 Vbeta and 13 Jbeta primers were used in PCR. The assay was immunoSEQ multiplex PCR, and TCRdb's table has in-frame clones only and misses some. The sample yields about 120,000 clones, roughly 80% seen once. The sample is drawn from a study of cytomegalovirus exposure and HLA in healthy donors. Turning to the study itself: About 85 million unique TCRs from HLA-typed donors were held in an early release of data.

V shed 4 bases and J 7 bases; nucleotides not matched to a gene: 15. CDR3 length equals 16 residues. Germline-derived CDR1 and CDR2 are WSHSY and SAAADI. Study observations and caveats: When analyzed later, a missense DCLRE1C variant was found to be linked to TCR beta V- and J-gene trimming. The study recorded more than 150 TCR beta chains that were cytomegalovirus-associated. When a later analysis compared HLA-associated TCR beta chains with equally common others, the HLA-associated chains turned out to be more clonally expanded and to have lower generation probabilities.

The chain combines TRBV10-2 with TRBJ1-2; 7 positions agree with TRBD1. The TCR comes from a female donor in good health and CMV-seropositive. The specimen was PBMCs. The CDR3 sequence is CASSGLSQGIFSGYTF. CDR3 in DNA: TGCGCCAGCAGTGGGCTTTCACAGGGGATTTTCTCTGGCTACACCTTC.